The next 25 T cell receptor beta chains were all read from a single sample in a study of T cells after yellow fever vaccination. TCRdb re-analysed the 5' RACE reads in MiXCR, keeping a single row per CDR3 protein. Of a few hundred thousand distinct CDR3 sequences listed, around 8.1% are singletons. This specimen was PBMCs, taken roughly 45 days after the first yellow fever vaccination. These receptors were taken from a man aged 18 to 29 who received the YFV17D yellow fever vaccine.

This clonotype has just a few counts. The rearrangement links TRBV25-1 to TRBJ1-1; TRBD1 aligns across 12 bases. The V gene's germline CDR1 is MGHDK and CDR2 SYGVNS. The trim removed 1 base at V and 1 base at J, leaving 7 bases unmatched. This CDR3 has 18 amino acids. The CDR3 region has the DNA TGTGCCAGCAGTGAATTTGGGGGGACAGGGGGCTGGAACACTGAAGCTTTCTTT. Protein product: CASSEFGGTGGWNTEAFF.

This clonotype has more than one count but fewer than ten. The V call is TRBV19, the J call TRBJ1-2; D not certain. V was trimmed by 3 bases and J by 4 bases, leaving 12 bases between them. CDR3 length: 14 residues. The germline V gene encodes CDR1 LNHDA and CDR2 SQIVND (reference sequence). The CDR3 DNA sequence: TGTGCCAGTAGTATCGGCCCAACGATCTATGGCTACACCTTC. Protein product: CASSIGPTIYGYTF.

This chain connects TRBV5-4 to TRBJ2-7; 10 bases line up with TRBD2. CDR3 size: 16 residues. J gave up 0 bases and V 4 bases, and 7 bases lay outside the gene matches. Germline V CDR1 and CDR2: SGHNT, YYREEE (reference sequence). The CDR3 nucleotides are TGTGCCAGCAGCCCTGGGACTAGCGTATTCTCCTACGAGCAGTACTTC. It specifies CASSPGTSVFSYEQYF. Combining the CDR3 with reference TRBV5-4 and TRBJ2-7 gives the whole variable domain ETGVTQSPTHLIKTRGQQVTLRCSSQSGHNTVSWYQQALGQGPQFIFQYYREEENGRGNFPPRFSGLQFPNYSSELNVNALELDDSALYLCASSPGTSVFSYEQYFGPGTRLTVT.

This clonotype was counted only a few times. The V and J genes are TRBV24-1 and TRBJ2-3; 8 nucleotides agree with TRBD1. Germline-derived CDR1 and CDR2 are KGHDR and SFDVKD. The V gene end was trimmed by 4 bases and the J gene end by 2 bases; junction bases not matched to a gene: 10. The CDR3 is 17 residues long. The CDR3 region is CATSDHGQGRLTDTQYF. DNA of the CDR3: TGTGCCACCAGTGACCACGGACAGGGAAGGCTCACAGATACGCAGTATTTT.

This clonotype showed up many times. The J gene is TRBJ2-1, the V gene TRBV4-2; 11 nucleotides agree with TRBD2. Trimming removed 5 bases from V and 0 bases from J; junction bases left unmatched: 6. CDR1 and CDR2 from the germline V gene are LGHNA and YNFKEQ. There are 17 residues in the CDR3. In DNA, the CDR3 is TGTGCCAGCAGCTCCCTAGCGGGGGGTTTCTCCTACAATGAGCAGTTCTTC. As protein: CASSSLAGGFSYNEQFF.

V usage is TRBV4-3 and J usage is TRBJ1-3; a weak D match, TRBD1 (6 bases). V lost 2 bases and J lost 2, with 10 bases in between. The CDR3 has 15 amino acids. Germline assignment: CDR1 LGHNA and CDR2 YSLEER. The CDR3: CASSQRWGPGNTIYF. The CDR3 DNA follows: TGCGCCAGCAGCCAACGCTGGGGGCCTGGAAACACCATATATTTT.

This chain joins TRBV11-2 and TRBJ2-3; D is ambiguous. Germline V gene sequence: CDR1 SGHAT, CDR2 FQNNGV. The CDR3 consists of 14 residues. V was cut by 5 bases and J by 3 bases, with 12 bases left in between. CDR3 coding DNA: TGTGCCAGCAGCCCAGAATGGAGAACAGATACGCAGTATTTT. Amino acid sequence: CASSPEWRTDTQYF.

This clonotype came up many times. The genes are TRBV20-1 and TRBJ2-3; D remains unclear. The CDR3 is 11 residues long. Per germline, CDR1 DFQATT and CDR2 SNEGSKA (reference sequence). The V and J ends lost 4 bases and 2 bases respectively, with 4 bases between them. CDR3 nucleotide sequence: TGCAGTGCTACGGCCACAGATACGCAGTATTTT. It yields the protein CSATATDTQYF.

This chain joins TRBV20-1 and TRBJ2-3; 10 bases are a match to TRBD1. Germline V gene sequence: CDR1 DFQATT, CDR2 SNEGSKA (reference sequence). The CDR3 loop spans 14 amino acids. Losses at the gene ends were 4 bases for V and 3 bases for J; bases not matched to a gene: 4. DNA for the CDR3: TGCAGTGCTACCGACAGGGGGCTGACAGATACGCAGTATTTT. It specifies CSATDRGLTDTQYF.

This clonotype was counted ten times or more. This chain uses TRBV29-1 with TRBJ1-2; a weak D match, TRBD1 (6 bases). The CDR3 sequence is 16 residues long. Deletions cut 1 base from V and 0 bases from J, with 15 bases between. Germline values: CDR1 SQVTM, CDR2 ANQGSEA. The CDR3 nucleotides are TGCAGCGTTGAAGTGGCTTGGGAGGGGGCTAACTATGGCTACACCTTC. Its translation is CSVEVAWEGANYGYTF.

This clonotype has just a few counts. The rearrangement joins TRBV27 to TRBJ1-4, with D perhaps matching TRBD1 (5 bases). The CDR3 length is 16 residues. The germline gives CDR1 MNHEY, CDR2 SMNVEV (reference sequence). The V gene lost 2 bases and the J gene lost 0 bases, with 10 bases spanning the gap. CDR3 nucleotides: TGTGCCAGCAGTTTACGGTTGACAGCAACTAATGAAAAACTGTTTTTT. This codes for CASSLRLTATNEKLFF.

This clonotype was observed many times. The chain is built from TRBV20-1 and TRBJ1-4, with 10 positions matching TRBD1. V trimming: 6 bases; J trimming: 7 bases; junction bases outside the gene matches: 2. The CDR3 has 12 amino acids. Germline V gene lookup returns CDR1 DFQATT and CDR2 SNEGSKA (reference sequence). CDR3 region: CSARDRGEKLFF. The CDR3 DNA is TGCAGTGCAAGGGACAGGGGTGAAAAACTGTTTTTT.

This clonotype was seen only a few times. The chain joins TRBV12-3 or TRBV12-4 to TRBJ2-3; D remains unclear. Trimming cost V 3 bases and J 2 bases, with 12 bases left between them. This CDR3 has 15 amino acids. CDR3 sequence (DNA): TGTGCCAGCAGTTTCGTAGGGTCCTACACAGATACGCAGTATTTT. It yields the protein CASSFVGSYTDTQYF.

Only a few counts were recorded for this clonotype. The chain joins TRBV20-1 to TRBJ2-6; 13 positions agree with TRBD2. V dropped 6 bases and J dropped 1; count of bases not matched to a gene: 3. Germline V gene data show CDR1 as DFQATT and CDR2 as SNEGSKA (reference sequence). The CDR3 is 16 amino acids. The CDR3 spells CSAKTSGGSGANVLTF. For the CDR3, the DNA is TGCAGTGCAAAGACTAGCGGGGGGTCTGGGGCCAACGTCCTGACTTTC.

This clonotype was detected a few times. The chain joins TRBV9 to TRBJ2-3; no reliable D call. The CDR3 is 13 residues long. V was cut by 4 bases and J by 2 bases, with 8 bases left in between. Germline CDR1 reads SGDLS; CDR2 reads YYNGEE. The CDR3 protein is CASSPNPTDTQYF. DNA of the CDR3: TGTGCCAGCAGCCCAAACCCCACAGATACGCAGTATTTT. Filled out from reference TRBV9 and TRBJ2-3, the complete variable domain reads DSGVTQTPKHLITATGQRVTLRCSPRSGDLSVYWYQQSLDQGLQFLIQYYNGEERAKGNILERFSAQQFPDLHSELNLSSLELGDSALYFCASSPNPTDTQYFGPGTRLTVL.

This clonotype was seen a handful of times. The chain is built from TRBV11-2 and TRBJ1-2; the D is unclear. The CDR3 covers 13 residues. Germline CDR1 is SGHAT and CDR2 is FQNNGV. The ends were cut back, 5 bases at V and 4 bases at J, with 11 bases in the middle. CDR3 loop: CASSLAETYGYTF. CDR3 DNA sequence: TGTGCCAGCAGCCTGGCAGAAACCTATGGCTACACCTTC.

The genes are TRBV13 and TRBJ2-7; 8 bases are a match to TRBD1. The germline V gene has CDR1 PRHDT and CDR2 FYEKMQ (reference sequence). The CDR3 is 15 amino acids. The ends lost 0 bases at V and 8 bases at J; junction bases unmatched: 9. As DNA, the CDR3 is TGTGCCAGCAGCTTAGGTTGGCAGGGGGCGGTGCAGCAGTACTTC. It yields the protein CASSLGWQGAVQQYF. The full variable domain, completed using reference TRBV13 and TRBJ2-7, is AAGVIQSPRHLIKEKRETATLKCYPIPRHDTVYWYQQGPGQDPQFLISFYEKMQSDKGSIPDRFSAQQFSDYHSELNMSSLELGDSALYFCASSLGWQGAVQQYFGPGTRLTVT.

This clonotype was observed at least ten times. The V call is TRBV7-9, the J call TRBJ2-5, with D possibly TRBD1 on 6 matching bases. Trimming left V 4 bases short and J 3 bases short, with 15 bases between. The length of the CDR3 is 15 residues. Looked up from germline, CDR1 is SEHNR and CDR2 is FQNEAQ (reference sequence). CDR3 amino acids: CASSSIGAGEETQYF. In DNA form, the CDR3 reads TGTGCCAGCAGCTCCATCGGGGCAGGGGAAGAGACCCAGTACTTC.

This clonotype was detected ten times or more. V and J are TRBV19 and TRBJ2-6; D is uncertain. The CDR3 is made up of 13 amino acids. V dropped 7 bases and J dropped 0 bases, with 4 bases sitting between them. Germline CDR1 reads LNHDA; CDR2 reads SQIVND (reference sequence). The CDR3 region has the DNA TGTGCCAGTACCATCTCTGGGGCCAACGTCCTGACTTTC. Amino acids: CASTISGANVLTF.

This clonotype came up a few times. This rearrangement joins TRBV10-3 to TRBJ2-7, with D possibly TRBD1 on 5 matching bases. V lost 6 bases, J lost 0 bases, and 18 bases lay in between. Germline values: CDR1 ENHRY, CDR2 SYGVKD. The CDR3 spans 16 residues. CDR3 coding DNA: TGTGCCATCAGACGACAGAAGGAGAAAACCTCCTACGAGCAGTACTTC. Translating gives CAIRRQKEKTSYEQYF.

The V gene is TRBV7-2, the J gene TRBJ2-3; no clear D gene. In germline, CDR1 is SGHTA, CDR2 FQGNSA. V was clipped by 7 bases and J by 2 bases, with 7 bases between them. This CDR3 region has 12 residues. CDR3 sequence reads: CASKINTDTQYF. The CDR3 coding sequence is TGTGCCAGCAAAATAAACACAGATACGCAGTATTTT. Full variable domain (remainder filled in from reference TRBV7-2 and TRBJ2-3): GAGVSQSPSNKVTEKGKDVELRCDPISGHTALYWYRQSLGQGLEFLIYFQGNSAPDKSGLPSDRFSAERTGGSVSTLTIQRTQQEDSAVYLCASKINTDTQYFGPGTRLTVL.

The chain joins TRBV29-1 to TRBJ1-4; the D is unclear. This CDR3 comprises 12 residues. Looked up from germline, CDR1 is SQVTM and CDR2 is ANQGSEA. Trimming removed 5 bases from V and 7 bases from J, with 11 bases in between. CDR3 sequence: CSVPSEGEKLFF. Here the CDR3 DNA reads TGCAGCGTTCCCTCAGAGGGTGAAAAACTGTTTTTT.

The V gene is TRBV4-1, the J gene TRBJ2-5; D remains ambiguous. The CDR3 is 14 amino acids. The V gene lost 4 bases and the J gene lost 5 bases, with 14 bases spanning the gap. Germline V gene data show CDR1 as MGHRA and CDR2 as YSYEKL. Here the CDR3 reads CASSRPGSDETQYF. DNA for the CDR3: TGCGCCAGCAGCCGCCCTGGATCGGATGAGACCCAGTACTTC.

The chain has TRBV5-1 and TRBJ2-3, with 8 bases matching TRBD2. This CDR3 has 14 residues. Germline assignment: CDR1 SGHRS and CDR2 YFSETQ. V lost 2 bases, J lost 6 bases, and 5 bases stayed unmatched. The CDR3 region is CASSFSGGWDTQYF. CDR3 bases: TGCGCCAGCAGCTTCAGCGGGGGCTGGGATACGCAGTATTTT.

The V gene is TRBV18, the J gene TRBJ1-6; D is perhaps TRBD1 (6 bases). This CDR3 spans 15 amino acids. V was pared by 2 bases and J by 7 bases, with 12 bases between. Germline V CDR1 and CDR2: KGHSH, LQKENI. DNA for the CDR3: TGTGCCAGCTCACCAGCCAGGCAGGGGAATTCACCCCTCCACTTT. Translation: CASSPARQGNSPLHF.